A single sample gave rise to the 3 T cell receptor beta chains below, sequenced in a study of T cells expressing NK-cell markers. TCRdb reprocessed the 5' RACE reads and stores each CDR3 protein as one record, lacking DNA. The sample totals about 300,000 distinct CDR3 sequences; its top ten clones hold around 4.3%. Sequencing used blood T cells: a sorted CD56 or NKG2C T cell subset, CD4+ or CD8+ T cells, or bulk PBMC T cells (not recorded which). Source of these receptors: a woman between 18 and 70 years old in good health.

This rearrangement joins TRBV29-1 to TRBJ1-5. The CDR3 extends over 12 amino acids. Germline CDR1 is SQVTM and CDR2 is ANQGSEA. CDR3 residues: CSVRTGNQPQHF.

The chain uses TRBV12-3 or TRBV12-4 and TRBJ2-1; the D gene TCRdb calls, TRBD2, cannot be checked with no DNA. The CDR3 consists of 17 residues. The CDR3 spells CASIPITRGSGSNEQFF.

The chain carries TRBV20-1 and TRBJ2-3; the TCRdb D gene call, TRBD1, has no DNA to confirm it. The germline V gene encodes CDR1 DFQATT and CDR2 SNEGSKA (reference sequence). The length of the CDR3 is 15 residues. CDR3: CSASFGGETADTQYF.